This passage covers 9 T cell receptor beta chains from one sample sequenced in a study of cytomegalovirus exposure and HLA in healthy donors. TCRdb's table, derived via immunoSEQ multiplex PCR, lists solely in-frame clones and lacks some. The sample lists 100,000 to 120,000 clones; roughly 89% were seen once. The specimen was PBMCs. The receptor source for this set is a woman aged 18-29 years in good health and CMV-seronegative.

In nucleotides, the CDR3 is TGTGCCAGCAGCCCCCCCGGACAGAACAGTCTCAATGAGCAGTTCTTC. This translates into CASSPPGQNSLNEQFF. The genes are TRBV7-2 and TRBJ2-1; D perhaps matches TRBD1 (6 bases). V was pared by 5 bases and J by 6 bases, with 20 bases between. CDR1 is SGHTA, CDR2 FQGNSA, per germline. The CDR3 is made up of 16 amino acids. Combining the CDR3 with reference TRBV7-2 and TRBJ2-1 gives the whole variable domain GAGVSQSPSNKVTEKGKDVELRCDPISGHTALYWYRQSLGQGLEFLIYFQGNSAPDKSGLPSDRFSAERTGGSVSTLTIQRTQQEDSAVYLCASSPPGQNSLNEQFFGPGTRLTVL.

The CDR3 DNA follows: TGTGCCAGCAGCCAAGATAGAGAGCCCCACAATGAGCAGTTCTTC. It is translated as CASSQDREPHNEQFF. The chain joins TRBV4-2 to TRBJ2-1; no firm D call. Between the trimmed V and J ends, which lost 0 bases and 5 bases, there was a span of 11 bases. Germline values: CDR1 LGHNA, CDR2 YNFKEQ. The CDR3 totals 15 residues.

V usage is TRBV4-2 and J usage is TRBJ2-7; maybe TRBD1 (6 bases). Trimming took 4 bases from V and 3 from J, leaving 13 bases between them. From germline, CDR1 is LGHNA and CDR2 YNFKEQ. The length of the CDR3 is 14 residues. The CDR3 DNA is TGTGCCAGCAGCCTAGGACAGTCGATCTACGAGCAGTACTTC. Encoded protein: CASSLGQSIYEQYF.

The V call is TRBV4-2, the J call TRBJ2-7; D call uncertain. The CDR3 sequence is 15 residues long. Germline V gene lookup returns CDR1 LGHNA and CDR2 YNFKEQ. V lost 0 bases and J lost 1, with 10 bases in between. The CDR3 sequence: CASSQEVSESYEQYF. The CDR3 nucleotides are TGTGCCAGCAGCCAAGAGGTGAGCGAGTCCTACGAGCAGTACTTC.

This clone was counted a single time. The rearrangement joins TRBV5-1 to TRBJ2-5; D remains ambiguous. The ends were cut back, 4 bases at V and 8 bases at J, with 12 bases in the middle. Germline CDR1 and CDR2: SGHRS and YFSETQ. The length of the CDR3 is 12 residues. The CDR3 protein is CASSGFQETQYF. The CDR3 DNA is TGCGCCAGCAGCGGGTTCCAGGAAACCCAGTACTTC.

The chain has TRBV5-1 and TRBJ1-1, with D unresolved. This CDR3 has 13 residues. Germline V gene lookup returns CDR1 SGHRS and CDR2 YFSETQ. Between the trimmed V and J ends, which lost 0 bases and 2 bases, there was a span of 5 bases. This chain's CDR3 is CASSLAPNTEAFF. CDR3 DNA: TGCGCCAGCAGCTTGGCCCCAAACACTGAAGCTTTCTTT.

V usage is TRBV7-3 and J usage is TRBJ2-7; D unresolved. With 3 bases removed from V and 3 bases from J, the gap between germline ends came to 9 bases. Germline V lookup: CDR1 SGHTA, CDR2 FQGTGA. The CDR3 has 13 amino acids. The CDR3 DNA is TGTGCCAGCAGCTTCGGAGACCACTACGAGCAGTACTTC. Amino acid sequence: CASSFGDHYEQYF. The whole variable domain, filled in from reference TRBV7-3 and TRBJ2-7, reads GAGVSQTPSNKVTEKGKYVELRCDPISGHTALYWYRQSLGQGPEFLIYFQGTGAADDSGLPNDRFFAVRPEGSVSTLKIQRTERGDSAVYLCASSFGDHYEQYFGPGTRLTVT.

The chain links TRBV28 to TRBJ2-7, with TRBD2 identical over 8 bases. The CDR3 has 13 amino acids. Trimming at V came to 7 bases and at J to 5 bases, leaving 7 bases not matched to a gene. Germline V lookup: CDR1 MDHEN, CDR2 SYDVKM. DNA of the CDR3: TGTGCCAGCACGGGAGGGCTAGCAAACGAGCAGTACTTC. Encoded protein: CASTGGLANEQYF.

This clone was counted a single time. The chain has TRBV27 and TRBJ1-3, with D possibly TRBD1 on 5 matching bases. There are 15 residues in the CDR3. Deletions cut 9 bases from V and 2 bases from J, with 17 bases between. The germline CDR1 and CDR2 sequences are MNHEY and SMNVEV (reference sequence). CDR3 amino acids: CASSTGRDAGNTIYF. CDR3 bases: TGTGCCAGTTCTACGGGGAGGGACGCTGGAAACACCATATATTTT.